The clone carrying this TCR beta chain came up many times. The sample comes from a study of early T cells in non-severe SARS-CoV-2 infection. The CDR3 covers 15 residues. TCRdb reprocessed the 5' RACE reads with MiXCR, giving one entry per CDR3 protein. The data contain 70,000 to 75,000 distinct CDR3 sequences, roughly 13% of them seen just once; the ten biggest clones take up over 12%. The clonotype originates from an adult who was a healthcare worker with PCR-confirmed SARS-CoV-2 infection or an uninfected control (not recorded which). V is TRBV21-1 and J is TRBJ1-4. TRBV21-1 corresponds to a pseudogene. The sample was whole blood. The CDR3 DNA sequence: TGTGCCAGCAGCAAGGTGTCGCGGACTAATGAAAAACTGTTTTTT. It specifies CASSKVSRTNEKLFF.